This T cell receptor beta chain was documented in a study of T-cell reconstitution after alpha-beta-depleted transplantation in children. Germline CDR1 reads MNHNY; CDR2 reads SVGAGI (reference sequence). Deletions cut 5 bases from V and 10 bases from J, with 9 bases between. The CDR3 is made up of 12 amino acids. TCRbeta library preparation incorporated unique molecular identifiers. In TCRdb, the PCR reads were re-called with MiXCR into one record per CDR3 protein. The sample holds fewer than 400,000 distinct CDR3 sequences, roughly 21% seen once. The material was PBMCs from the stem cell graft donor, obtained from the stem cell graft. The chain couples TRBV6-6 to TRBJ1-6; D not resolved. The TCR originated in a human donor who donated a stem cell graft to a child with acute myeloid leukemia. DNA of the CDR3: TGTGCCAGCAGTCCTTTTGGCTCACCCCTCCACTTT. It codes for CASSPFGSPLHF.